The following is a T cell receptor (beta chain) sequence with its context. Its binding antigen is unknown. Per-base quality was not reported, and no clone a single base away is much larger than it. The immunoSEQ Assay, a bias-controlled multiplex PCR, was used to amplify TCRbeta CDR3 regions from genomic DNA. Regarding the original processing steps: Within the assay, amplification of reference gene primers was used to estimate how many nucleated cells each sample contained. To quantify the absolute abundance of each unique TCRbeta CDR3 rearrangement, sequence reads were collapsed and filtered. For each sample, productive Simpson clonality was calculated as the square root of Simpson's diversity index over productive rearrangements. TCRdb re-hosts the immuneACCESS table, in-frame sequences only. Its copies lack some clones; in the studies checked, an unresolved V gene accounts for under half of them, and the cause for the rest is not known. V and J calls and clone size are given by that table; D and trimming were obtained from the DNA. Across this sample there are 250,000 to 350,000 clones, with around 89% seen only once. Jointly, the top ten make up 3.5% to 5% of the sample.

From a lookup of the germline V gene, CDR1 and CDR2 are MDHEN and SYDVKM. From its cysteine to its phenylalanine, the CDR3 spans 15 amino acids. The sequence is cut down to CDR3 DNA, 45 bases in frame from base 1. V has 4 bases trimmed and J has 1 base trimmed; junction bases matching no gene number 6. Participants in the prospective study were aged roughly 18 to 100 years, lived in 20 to 25 United States geographic areas, and enrolled through a virtual design. To assign participants to cohorts, the prospective study relied on clinical history that participants themselves reported in a screening survey and a study questionnaire. In the prospective study, mobile phlebotomists collected whole blood, serum and a nasopharyngeal or oropharyngeal swab from each participant. Participants in the prospective study had the option to provide additional blood draws and questionnaires over a roughly 2-month period. Prospective study blood samples were shipped either frozen or at room temperature before DNA extraction.

This specimen belongs to a study of blood T cell repertoires in COVID-19 (dated by TCRdb to 2018 to 2021). Study-level background: Collaborator samples came from the United States, Italy and Spain and covered acute and convalescent phases of COVID-19. A freely available public database, intended as a resource for researchers studying the immune response to SARS-CoV-2, is where the repertoires were released. Deeply sampled blood TCRbeta repertoires from subjects exposed to, actively infected with, or recovered from COVID-19 were included in the dataset. The samples were drawn from two sources: the first 160 participants of the ongoing ImmuneRACE study, and approximately 1,300 subjects contributed by 6 global collaborators. The prospective study material was composed of cDNA or gDNA derived from T cells, B-cell-depleted T cells, or PBMCs. A de-identified subject ID, COVID-19 status, age in years and sex were almost always included in the sample metadata. Where HLA class I and class II types were available, the types were taken from metadata supplied by the sample provider, not from assay-based typing. What the work shows at the level of the full study, not this receptor alone: Clinical and demographic metadata were provided uncurated, with the amount varying by source and participant.

Recombination connected TRBV28 to TRBJ1-1; 7 of the junction bases match TRBD1. Sequenced material: PBMCs or T cells enriched from blood (not recorded which). The TCR comes from a woman aged 18-35 years with acute COVID-19. This receptor carries the CDR3 CASSSYDRANTEAFF. The sequenced DNA is TGTGCCAGCAGTTCCTATGACAGGGCGAACACTGAAGCTTTCTTT.